The rows below give T cell receptor beta chains drawn from one sample of a study of T-cell memory formation after mild COVID-19. TCRdb re-called the 5' RACE reads with MiXCR, one entry per CDR3 protein. The repertoire includes around 530,000 distinct CDR3 sequences, roughly a fifth of them detected once, and roughly 9.1% sits in the top ten. The sample comprised PBMCs or a T cell subset sorted from them (not recorded which). The origin of the receptors is an adult woman who had mild COVID-19 (a few samples of this study predate the infection). Cell type and time point are not known. Both conserved end residues are part of each CDR3.

j_gene: TRBJ2-1; v_gene: TRBV7-6; CDR3aa: CASSPGGEQFF
j_gene: TRBJ1-1; v_gene: TRBV19; CDR3aa: CASREALNTEAFF
j_gene: TRBJ2-1; v_gene: TRBV20-1; CDR3aa: CSARIVSRSSGNEQFF
j_gene: TRBJ2-7; v_gene: TRBV9; CDR3aa: CASSGWDGPYEQYF
j_gene: TRBJ2-3; v_gene: TRBV7-4; CDR3aa: CASITDRGTDTQYF
j_gene: TRBJ2-1; v_gene: TRBV7-6; CDR3aa: CASSLPGSSYNEQFF
j_gene: TRBJ2-2; v_gene: TRBV10-2; CDR3aa: CASSEGPGELFF
j_gene: TRBJ1-5; v_gene: TRBV3-1; CDR3aa: CASSPSLGRGSNQPQHF
j_gene: TRBJ2-7; v_gene: TRBV4-3; CDR3aa: CASSQDLVGNSPYEQYF
j_gene: TRBJ1-1; v_gene: TRBV6-5; CDR3aa: CASSPRGPPAFF
j_gene: TRBJ1-2; v_gene: TRBV15; CDR3aa: CATSRVGQGAGSYGYTF